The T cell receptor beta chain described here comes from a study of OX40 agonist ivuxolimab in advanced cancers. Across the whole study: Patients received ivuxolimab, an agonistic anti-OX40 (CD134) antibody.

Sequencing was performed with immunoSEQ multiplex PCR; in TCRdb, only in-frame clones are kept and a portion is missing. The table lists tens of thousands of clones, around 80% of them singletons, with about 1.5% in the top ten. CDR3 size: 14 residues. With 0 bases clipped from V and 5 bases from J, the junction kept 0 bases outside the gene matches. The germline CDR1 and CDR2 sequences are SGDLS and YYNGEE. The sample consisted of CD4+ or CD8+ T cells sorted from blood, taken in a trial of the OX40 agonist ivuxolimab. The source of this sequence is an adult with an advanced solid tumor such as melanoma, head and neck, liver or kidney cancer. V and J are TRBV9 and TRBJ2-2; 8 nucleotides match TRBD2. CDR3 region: CASSVAGGTGELFF. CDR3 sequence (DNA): TGTGCCAGCAGCGTAGCGGGAGGGACCGGGGAGCTGTTTTTT.